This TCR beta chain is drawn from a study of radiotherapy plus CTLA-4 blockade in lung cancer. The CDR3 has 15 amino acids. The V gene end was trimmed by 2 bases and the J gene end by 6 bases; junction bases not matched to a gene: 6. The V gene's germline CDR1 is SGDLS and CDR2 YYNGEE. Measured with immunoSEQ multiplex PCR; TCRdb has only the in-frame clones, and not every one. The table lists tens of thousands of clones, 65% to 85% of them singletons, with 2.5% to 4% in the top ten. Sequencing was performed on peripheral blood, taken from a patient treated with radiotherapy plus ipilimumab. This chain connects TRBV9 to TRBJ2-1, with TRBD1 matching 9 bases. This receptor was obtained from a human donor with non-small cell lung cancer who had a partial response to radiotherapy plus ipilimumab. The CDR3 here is CASSVSGTGINEQFF. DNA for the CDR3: TGTGCCAGCAGCGTTTCCGGGACAGGGATCAATGAGCAGTTCTTC.